This record concerns one TCR beta chain sequence. Its antigen is as yet unknown. Prepared libraries of TCR beta cDNA carried unique molecular identifiers. A population of roughly 0.9 to 11 million T cells gave rise to roughly 0.5 million cDNA molecules. Each CDR3 protein is one row after TCRdb ran MiXCR on the PCR reads. Of about 770,000 distinct CDR3 sequences listed, under 60% were seen once; the top ten hold around 4.7%. The sample comes from a study of post-analysis software for immune sequencing data. Notes on the study in general: By F measure, samples from a shared preparation batch strongly co-clustered. TRBV5-6, TRBV5-1 and TRBV20-1 were among roughly 5 TRBV segments more frequent in patients than controls.

The CDR3 totals 14 residues. Germline-derived CDR1 and CDR2 are MNHEY and SMNVEV (reference sequence). V lost 6 bases and J 7 bases, leaving 16 bases between the germline ends. Sample: blood. The TCR sequence derives from a girl aged 5-17 years with multiple sclerosis. The chain is built from TRBV27 and TRBJ2-1; D is undetermined. For the CDR3, the DNA is TGTGCCAGCAGCTCTTCTGGAATAGGTAATGAGCAGTTCTTC. The encoded protein is CASSSSGIGNEQFF.